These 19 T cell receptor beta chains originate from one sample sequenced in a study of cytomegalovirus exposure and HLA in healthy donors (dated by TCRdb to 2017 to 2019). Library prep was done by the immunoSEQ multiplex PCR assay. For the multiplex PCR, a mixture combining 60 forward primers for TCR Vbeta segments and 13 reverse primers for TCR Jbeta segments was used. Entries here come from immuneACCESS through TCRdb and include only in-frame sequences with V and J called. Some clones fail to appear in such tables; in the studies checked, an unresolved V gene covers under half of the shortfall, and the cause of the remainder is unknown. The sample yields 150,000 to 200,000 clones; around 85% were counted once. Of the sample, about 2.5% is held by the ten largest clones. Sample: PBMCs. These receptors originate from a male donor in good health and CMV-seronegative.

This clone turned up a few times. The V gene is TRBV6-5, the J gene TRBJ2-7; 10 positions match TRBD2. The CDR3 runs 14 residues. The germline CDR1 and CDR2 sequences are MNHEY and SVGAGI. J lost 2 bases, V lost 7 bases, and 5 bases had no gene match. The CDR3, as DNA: TGTGCCAGCATGAGCCTAGCGGGGGCCTACGAGCAGTACTTC. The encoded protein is CASMSLAGAYEQYF.

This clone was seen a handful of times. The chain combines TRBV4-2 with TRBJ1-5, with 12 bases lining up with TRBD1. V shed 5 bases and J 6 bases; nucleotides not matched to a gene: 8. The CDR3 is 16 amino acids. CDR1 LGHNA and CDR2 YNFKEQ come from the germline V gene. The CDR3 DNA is TGTGCCAGCAGCACCGGGACAGGGGGCCAAGGTCAGCCCCAGCATTTT. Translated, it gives CASSTGTGGQGQPQHF.

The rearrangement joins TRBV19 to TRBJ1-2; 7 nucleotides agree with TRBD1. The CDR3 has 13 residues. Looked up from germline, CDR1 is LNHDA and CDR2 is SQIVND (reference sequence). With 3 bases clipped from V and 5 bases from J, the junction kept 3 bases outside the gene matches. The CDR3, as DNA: TGTGCCAGTAGTATTCTACAGGGGTATGGCTACACCTTC. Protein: CASSILQGYGYTF. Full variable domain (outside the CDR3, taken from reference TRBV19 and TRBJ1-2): DGGITQSPKYLFRKEGQNVTLSCEQNLNHDAMYWYRQDPGQGLRLIYYSQIVNDFQKGDIAEGYSVSREKKESFPLTVTSAQKNPTAFYLCASSILQGYGYTFGSGTRLTVV.

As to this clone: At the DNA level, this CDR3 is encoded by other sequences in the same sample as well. In DNA form, the CDR3 reads TGCGCCAGCAGCTTGGGAGCCGGGGGCACTGAAGCTTTCTTT. Protein product: CASSLGAGGTEAFF. The J gene is TRBJ1-1, the V gene TRBV5-1; D is possibly TRBD1 (5 bases). CDR1 is SGHRS and CDR2 is YFSETQ in the germline V gene. The CDR3 is 14 residues long. The V gene lost 0 bases and the J gene lost 4 bases, with 10 bases spanning the gap.

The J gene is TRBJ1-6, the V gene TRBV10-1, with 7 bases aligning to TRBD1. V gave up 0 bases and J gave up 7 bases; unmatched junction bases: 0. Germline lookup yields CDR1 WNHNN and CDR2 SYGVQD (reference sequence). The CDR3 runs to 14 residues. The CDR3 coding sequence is TGCGCCAGCAGTGAGTCGGGACAGAATTCACCCCTCCACTTT. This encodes CASSESGQNSPLHF.

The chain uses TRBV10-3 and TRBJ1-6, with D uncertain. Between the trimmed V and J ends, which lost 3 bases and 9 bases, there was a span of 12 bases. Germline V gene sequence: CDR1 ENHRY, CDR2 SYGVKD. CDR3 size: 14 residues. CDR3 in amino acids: CAISDGRGSSPLHF. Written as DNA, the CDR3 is TGTGCCATCAGTGATGGCAGAGGATCTTCACCCCTCCACTTT.

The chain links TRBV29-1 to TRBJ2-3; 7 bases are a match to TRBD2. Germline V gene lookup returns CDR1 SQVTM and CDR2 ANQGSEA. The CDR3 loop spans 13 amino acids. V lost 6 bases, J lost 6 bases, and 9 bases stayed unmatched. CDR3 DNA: TGCAGCGTGGCCCGGAGCGGGGCCGATACGCAGTATTTT. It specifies CSVARSGADTQYF.

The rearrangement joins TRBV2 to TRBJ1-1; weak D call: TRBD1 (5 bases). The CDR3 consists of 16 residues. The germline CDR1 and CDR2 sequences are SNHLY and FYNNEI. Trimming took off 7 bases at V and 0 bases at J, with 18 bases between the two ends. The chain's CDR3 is CASIRGRDLMNTEAFF. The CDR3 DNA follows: TGTGCCAGCATAAGGGGCAGGGATTTGATGAACACTGAAGCTTTCTTT.

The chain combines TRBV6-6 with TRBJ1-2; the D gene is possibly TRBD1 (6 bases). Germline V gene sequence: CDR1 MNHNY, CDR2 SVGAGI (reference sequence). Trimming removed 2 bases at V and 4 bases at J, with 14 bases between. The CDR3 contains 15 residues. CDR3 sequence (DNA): TGTGCCAGCAGTTACGGACAGCTCCTACTCTATGGCTACACCTTC. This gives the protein CASSYGQLLLYGYTF.

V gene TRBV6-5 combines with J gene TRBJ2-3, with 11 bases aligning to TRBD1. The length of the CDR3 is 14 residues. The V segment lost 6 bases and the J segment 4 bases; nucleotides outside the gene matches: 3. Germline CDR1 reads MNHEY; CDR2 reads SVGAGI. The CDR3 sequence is CASRPGQGADTQYF. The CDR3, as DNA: TGTGCCAGCAGACCGGGACAGGGGGCAGATACGCAGTATTTT.

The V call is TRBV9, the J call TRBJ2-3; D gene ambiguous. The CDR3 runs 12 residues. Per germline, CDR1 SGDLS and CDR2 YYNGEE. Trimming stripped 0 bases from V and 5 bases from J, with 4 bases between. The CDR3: CASSVGQDTQYF. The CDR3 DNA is TGTGCCAGCAGCGTAGGACAAGATACGCAGTATTTT. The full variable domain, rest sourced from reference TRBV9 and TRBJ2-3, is DSGVTQTPKHLITATGQRVTLRCSPRSGDLSVYWYQQSLDQGLQFLIQYYNGEERAKGNILERFSAQQFPDLHSELNLSSLELGDSALYFCASSVGQDTQYFGPGTRLTVL.

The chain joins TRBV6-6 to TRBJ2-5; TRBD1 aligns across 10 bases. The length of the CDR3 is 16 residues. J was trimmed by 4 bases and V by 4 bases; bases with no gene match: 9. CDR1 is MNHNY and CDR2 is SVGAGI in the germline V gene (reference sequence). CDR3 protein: CASSFPGQGRGETQYF. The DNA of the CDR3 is TGTGCCAGCAGTTTCCCGGGACAGGGGAGGGGAGAGACCCAGTACTTC.

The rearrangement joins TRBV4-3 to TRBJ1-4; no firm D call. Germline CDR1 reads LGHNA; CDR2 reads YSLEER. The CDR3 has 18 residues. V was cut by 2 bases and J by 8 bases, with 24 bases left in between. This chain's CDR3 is CASSQFPRTHTLNEKLFF. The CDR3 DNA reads TGCGCCAGCAGCCAATTCCCCCGAACACATACCTTAAACGAAAAACTGTTTTTT.

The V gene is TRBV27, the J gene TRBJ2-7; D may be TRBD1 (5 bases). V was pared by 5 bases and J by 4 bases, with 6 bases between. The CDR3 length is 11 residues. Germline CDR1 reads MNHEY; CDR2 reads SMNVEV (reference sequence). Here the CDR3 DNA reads TGTGCCAGCAGTAAGGGGTACGAGCAGTACTTC. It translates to CASSKGYEQYF.

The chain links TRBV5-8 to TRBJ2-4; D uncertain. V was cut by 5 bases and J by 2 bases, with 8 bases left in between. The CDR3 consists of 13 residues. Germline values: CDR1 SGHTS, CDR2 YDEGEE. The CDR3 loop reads CASSRRSKNIQYF. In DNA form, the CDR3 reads TGTGCCAGCAGTAGGAGATCCAAAAACATTCAGTACTTC.

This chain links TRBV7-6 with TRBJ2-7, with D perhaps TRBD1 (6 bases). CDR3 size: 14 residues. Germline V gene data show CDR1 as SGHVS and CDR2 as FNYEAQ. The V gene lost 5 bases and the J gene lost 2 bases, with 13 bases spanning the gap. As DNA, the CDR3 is TGTGCCAGCAGCGCCGGGACATGGACCTACGAGCAGTACTTC. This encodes CASSAGTWTYEQYF. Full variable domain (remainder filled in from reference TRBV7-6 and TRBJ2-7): GAGVSQSPRYKVTKRGQDVALRCDPISGHVSLYWYRQALGQGPEFLTYFNYEAQQDKSGLPNDRFSAERPEGSISTLTIQRTEQRDSAMYRCASSAGTWTYEQYFGPGTRLTVT.

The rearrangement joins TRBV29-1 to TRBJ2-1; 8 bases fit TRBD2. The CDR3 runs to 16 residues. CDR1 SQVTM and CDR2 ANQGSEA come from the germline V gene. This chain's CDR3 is CTIRGVAGKSAGEQFF. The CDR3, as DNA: TGCACCATCCGAGGGGTAGCGGGGAAGTCAGCGGGTGAGCAGTTCTTC.

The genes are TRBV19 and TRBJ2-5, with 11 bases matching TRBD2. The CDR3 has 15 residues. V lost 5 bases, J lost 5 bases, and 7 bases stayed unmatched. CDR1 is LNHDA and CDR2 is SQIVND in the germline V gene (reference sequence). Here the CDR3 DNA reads TGTGCCAGTAGTCCCCTAGCGGGGGGCTCGGAGACCCAGTACTTC. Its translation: CASSPLAGGSETQYF. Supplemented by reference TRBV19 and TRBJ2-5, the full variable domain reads DGGITQSPKYLFRKEGQNVTLSCEQNLNHDAMYWYRQDPGQGLRLIYYSQIVNDFQKGDIAEGYSVSREKKESFPLTVTSAQKNPTAFYLCASSPLAGGSETQYFGPGTRLLVL.

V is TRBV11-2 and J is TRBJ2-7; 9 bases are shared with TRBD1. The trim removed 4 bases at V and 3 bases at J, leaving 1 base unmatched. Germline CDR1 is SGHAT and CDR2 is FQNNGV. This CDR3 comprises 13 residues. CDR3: CASSSGQGYEQYF. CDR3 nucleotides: TGTGCCAGCAGCTCGGGACAGGGCTACGAGCAGTACTTC.